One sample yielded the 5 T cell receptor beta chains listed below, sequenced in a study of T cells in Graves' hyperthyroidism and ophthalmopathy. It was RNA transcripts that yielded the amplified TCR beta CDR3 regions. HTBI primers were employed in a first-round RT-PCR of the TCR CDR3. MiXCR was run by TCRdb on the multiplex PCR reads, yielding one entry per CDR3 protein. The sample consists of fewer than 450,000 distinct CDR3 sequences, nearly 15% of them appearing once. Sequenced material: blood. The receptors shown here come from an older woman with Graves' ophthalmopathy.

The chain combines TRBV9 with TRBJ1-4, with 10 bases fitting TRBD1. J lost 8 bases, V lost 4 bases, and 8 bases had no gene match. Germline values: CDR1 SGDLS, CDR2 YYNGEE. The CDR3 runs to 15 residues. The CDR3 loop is CASSPPGTGVEKLFF. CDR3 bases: TGTGCCAGCAGCCCCCCCGGGACAGGGGTGGAAAAACTGTTTTTT.

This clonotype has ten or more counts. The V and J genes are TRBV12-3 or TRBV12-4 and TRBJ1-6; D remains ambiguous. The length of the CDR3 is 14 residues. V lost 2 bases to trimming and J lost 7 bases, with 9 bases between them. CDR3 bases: TGTGCCAGCAGTTTAAGGGTACGGAATTCACCCCTCCACTTT. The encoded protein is CASSLRVRNSPLHF.

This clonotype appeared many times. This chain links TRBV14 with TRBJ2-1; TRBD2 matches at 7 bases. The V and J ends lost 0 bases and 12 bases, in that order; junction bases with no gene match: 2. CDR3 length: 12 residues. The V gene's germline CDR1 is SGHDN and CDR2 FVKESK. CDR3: CASSQEIAGQFF. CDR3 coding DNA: TGTGCCAGCAGCCAAGAAATAGCGGGGCAGTTCTTC.

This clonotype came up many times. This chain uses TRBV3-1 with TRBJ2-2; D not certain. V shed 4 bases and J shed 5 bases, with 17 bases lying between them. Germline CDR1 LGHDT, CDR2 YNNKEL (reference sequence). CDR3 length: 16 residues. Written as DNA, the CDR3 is TGTGCCAGCAGCCTCCGTCAGCTCCGTGGGACCGGGGAGCTGTTTTTT. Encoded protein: CASSLRQLRGTGELFF.

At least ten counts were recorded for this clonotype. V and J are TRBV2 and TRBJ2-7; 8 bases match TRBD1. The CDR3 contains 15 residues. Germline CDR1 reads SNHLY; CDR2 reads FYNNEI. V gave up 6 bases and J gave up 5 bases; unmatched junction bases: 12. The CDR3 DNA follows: TGTGCCAGCAGCGACCCTCAGGGGGCTCTGAACGAGCAGTACTTC. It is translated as CASSDPQGALNEQYF.